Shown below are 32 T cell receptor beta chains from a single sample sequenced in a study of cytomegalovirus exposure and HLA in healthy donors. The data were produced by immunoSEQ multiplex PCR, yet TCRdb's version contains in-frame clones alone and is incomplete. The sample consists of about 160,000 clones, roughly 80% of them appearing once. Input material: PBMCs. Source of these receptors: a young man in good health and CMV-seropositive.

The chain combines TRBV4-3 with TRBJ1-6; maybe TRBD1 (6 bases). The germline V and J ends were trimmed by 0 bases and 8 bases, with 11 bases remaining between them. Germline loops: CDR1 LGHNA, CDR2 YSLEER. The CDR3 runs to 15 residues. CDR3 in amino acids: CASSQDVQGYSPLHF. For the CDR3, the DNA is TGCGCCAGCAGCCAAGATGTACAGGGTTATTCACCCCTCCACTTT.

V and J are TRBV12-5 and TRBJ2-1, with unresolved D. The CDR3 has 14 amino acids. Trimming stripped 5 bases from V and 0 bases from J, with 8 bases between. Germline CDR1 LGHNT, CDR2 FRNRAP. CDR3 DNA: TGTGCTAGTGGTCTATCTAGCTCCTACAATGAGCAGTTCTTC. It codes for CASGLSSSYNEQFF.

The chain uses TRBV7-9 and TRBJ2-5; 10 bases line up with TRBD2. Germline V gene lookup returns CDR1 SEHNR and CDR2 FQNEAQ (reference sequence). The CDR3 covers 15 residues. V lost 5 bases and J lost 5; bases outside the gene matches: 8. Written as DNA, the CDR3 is TGTGCCAGCAGCGTACTAGCGGGGAGGGAGGAGACCCAGTACTTC. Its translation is CASSVLAGREETQYF. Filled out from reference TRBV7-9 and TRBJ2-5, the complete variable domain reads DTGVSQNPRHKITKRGQNVTFRCDPISEHNRLYWYRQTLGQGPEFLTYFQNEAQLEKSRLLSDRFSAERPKGSFSTLEIQRTEQGDSAMYLCASSVLAGREETQYFGPGTRLLVL.

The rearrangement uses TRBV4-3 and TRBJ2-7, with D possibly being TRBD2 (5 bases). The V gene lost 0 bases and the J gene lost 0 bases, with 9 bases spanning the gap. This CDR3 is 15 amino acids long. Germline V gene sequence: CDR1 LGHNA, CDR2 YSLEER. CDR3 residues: CASSQDQRASYEQYF. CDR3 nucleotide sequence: TGCGCCAGCAGCCAAGATCAGAGGGCCTCCTACGAGCAGTACTTC.

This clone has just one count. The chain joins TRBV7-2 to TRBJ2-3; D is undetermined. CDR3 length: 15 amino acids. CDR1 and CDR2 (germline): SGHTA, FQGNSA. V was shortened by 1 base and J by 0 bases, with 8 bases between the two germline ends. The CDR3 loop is CASSLGQASTDTQYF. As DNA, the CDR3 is TGTGCCAGCAGCTTAGGCCAAGCTAGCACAGATACGCAGTATTTT.

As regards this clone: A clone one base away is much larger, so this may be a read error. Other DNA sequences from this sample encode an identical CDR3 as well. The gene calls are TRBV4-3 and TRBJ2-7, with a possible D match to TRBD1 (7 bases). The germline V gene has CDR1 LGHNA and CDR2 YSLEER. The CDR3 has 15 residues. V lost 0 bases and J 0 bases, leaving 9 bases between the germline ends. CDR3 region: CASSQDQGGSYEQYF. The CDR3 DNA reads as TGCGCCAGCAGCCAAGATCAGGGGGGCTCCTACGAGCAGTACTTC.

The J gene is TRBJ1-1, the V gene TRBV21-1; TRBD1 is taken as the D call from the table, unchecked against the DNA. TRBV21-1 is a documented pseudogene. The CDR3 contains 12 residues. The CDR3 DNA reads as TGTGCCAGCAGCACCTCAGGGACTGAAGCTTTCTTT. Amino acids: CASSTSGTEAFF.

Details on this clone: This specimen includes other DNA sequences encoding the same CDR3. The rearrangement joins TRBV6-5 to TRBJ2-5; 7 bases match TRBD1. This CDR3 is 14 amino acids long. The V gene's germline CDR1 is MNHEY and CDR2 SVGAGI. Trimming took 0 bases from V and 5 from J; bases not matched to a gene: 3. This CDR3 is CASSYSTGEETQYF. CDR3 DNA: TGTGCCAGCAGTTACTCAACAGGGGAGGAGACCCAGTACTTC.

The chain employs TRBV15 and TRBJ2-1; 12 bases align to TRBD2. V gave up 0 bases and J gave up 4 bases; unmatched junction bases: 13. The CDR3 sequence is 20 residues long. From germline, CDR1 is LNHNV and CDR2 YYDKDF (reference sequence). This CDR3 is CATSRDWTSGDALGYNEQFF. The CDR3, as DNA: TGTGCCACCAGCAGAGATTGGACTAGCGGGGACGCTCTTGGGTACAATGAGCAGTTCTTC.

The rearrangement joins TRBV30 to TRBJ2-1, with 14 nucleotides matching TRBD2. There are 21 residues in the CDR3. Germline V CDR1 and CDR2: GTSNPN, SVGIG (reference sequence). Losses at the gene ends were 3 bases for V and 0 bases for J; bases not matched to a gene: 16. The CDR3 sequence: CAWSPTHGTSGSWGSYNEQFF. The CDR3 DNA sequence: TGTGCCTGGAGCCCTACCCACGGGACTAGCGGGAGTTGGGGCTCCTACAATGAGCAGTTCTTC.

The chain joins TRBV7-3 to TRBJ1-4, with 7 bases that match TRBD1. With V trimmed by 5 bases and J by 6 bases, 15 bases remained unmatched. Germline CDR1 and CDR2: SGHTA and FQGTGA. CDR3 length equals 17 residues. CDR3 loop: CASSEILPTGNYEKLFF. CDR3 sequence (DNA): TGTGCCAGCAGCGAAATACTACCGACAGGGAATTATGAAAAACTGTTTTTT.

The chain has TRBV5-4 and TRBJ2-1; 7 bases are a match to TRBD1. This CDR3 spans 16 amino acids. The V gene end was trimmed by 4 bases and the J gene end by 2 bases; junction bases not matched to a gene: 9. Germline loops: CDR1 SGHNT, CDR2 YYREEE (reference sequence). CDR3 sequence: CASSQSAGGPYNEQFF. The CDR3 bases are TGTGCCAGCAGCCAATCCGCAGGGGGTCCCTACAATGAGCAGTTCTTC.

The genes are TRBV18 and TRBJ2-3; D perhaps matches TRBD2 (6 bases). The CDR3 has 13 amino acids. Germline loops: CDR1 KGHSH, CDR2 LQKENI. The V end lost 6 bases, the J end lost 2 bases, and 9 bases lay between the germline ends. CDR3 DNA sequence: TGTGCCAGCTCCCCGGGGGACACAGATACGCAGTATTTT. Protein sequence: CASSPGDTDTQYF.

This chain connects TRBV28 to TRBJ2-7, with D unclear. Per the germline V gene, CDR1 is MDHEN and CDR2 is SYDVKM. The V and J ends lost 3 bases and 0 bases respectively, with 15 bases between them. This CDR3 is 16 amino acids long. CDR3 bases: TGTGCCAGCAGTTTGTGGAGCTCAAGGAGCTCCTACGAGCAGTACTTC. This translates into CASSLWSSRSSYEQYF.

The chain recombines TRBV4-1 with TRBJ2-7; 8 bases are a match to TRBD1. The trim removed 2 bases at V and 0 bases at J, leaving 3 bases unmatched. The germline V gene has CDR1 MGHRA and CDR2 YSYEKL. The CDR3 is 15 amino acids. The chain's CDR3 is CASSQPGTGSYEQYF. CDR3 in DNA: TGCGCCAGCAGCCAACCCGGGACAGGCTCCTACGAGCAGTACTTC.

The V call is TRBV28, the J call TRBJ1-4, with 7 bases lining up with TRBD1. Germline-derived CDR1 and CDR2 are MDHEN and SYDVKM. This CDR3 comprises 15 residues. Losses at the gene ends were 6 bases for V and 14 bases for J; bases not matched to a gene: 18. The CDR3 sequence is CASSRPGTESMNLFF. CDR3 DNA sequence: TGTGCCAGCAGCCGTCCTGGGACAGAATCCATGAATCTGTTTTTT.

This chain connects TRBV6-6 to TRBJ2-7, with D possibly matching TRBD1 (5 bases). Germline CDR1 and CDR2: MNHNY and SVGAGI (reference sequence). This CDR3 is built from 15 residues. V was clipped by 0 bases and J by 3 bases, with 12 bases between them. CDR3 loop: CASSYSDGQNYEQYF. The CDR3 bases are TGTGCCAGCAGTTACTCCGACGGACAAAACTACGAGCAGTACTTC.

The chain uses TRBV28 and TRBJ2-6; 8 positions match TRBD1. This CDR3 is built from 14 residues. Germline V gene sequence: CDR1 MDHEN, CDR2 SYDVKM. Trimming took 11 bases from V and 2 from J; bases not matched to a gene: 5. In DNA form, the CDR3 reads TGTGCCTGCACGACAGGGGCTGGGGCCAACGTCCTGACTTTC. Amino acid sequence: CACTTGAGANVLTF. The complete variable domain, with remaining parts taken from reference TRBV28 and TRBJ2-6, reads DVKVTQSSRYLVKRTGEKVFLECVQDMDHENMFWYRQDPGLGLRLIYFSYDVKMKEKGDIPEGYSVSREKKERFSLILESASTNQTSMYLCACTTGAGANVLTFGAGSRLTVL.

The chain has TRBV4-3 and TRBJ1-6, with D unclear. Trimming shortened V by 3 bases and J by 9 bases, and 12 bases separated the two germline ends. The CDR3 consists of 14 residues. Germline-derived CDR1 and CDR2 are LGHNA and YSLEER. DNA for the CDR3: TGCGCCAGCAGCCAGCGCCGCTGGAGTTCACCCCTCCACTTT. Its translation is CASSQRRWSSPLHF.

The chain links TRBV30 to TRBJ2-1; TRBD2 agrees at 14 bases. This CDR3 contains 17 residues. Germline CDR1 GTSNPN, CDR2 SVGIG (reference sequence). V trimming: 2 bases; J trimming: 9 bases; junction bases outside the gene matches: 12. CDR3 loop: CAWSRGLAGGSGGEQFF. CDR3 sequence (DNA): TGTGCCTGGAGTCGAGGACTAGCGGGAGGATCAGGCGGTGAGCAGTTCTTC. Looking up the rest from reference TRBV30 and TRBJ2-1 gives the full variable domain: SQTIHQWPATLVQPVGSPLSLECTVEGTSNPNLYWYRQAAGRGLQLLFYSVGIGQISSEVPQNLSASRPQDRQFILSSKKLLLSDSGFYLCAWSRGLAGGSGGEQFFGPGTRLTVL.

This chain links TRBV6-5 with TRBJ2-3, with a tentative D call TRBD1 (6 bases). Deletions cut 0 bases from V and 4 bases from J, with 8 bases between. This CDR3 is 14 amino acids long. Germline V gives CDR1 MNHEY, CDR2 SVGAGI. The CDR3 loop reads CASSYSSGADTQYF. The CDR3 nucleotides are TGTGCCAGCAGTTACTCGTCAGGGGCAGATACGCAGTATTTT.

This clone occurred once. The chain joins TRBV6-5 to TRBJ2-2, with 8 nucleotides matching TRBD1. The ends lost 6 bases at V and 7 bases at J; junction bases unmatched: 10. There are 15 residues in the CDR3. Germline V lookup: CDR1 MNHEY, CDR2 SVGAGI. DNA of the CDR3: TGTGCCAGCAGCCGTCCCGGACAGGGTGGCGGGGAGCTGTTTTTT. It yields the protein CASSRPGQGGGELFF.

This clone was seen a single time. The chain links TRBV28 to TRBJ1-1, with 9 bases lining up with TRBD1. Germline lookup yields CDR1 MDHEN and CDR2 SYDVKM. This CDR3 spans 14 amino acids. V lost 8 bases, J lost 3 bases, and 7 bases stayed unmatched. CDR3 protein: CASLTGTGYTEAFF. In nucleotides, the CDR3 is TGTGCCAGCCTTACCGGGACAGGGTACACTGAAGCTTTCTTT. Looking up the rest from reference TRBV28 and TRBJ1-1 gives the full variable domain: DVKVTQSSRYLVKRTGEKVFLECVQDMDHENMFWYRQDPGLGLRLIYFSYDVKMKEKGDIPEGYSVSREKKERFSLILESASTNQTSMYLCASLTGTGYTEAFFGQGTRLTVV.

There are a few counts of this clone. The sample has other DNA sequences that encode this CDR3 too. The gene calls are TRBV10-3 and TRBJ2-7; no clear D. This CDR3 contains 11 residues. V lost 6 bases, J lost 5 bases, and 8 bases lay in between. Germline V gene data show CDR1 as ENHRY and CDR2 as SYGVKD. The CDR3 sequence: CAISLANEQYF. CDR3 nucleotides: TGTGCCATCAGCTTAGCAAACGAGCAGTACTTC.

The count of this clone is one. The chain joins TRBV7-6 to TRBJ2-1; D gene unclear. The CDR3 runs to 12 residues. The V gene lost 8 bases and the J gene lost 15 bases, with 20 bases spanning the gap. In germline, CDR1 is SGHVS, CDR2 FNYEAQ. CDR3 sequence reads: CASSITTGPSFF. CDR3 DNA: TGTGCCAGCTCCATTACGACGGGTCCTTCGTTCTTC.

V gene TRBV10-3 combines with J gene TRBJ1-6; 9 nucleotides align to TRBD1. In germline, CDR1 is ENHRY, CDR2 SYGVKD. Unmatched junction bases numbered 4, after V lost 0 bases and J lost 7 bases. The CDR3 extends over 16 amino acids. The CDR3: CAISESLGQGNSPLHF. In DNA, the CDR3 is TGTGCCATCAGTGAGTCGTTAGGACAGGGGAATTCACCCCTCCACTTT.

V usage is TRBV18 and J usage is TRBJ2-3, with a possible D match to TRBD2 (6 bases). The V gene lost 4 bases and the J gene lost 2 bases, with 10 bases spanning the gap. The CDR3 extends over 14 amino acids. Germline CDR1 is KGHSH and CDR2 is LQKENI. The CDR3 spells CASSLRGTTDTQYF. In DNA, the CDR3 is TGTGCCAGCTCACTGCGCGGGACCACAGATACGCAGTATTTT.

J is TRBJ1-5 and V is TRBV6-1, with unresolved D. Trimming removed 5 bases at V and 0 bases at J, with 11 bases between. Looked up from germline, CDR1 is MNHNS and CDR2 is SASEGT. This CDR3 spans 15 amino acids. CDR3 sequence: CASSLRIYSNQPQHF. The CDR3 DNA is TGTGCCAGCAGTTTGAGAATCTATAGCAATCAGCCCCAGCATTTT.

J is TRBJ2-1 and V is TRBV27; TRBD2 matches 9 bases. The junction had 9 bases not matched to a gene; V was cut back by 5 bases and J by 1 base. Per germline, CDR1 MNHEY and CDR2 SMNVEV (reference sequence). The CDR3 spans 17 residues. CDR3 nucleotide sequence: TGTGCCAGCAGTCCCAGGCTAGCGGGGCGTTCCTACAATGAGCAGTTCTTC. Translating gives CASSPRLAGRSYNEQFF.

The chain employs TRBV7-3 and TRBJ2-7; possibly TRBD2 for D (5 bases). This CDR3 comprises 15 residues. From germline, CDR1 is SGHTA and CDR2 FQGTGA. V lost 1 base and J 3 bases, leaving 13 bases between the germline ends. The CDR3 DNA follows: TGTGCCAGCAGCTTAAGAGGGTCGCTAGACTACGAGCAGTACTTC. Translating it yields CASSLRGSLDYEQYF.

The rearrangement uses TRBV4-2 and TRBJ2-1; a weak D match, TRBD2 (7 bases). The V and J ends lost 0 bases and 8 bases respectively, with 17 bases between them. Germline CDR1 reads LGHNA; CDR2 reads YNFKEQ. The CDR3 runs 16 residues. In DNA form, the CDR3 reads TGTGCCAGCAGCCAAGATTGGCTAGCGGAGGGGGATGAGCAGTTCTTC. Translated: CASSQDWLAEGDEQFF.

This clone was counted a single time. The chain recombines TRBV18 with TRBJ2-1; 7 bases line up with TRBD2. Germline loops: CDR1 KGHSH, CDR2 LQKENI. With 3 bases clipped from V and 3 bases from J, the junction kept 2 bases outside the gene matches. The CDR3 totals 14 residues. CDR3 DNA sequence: TGTGCCAGCTCACCCCGGGACTACTACAATGAGCAGTTCTTC. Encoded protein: CASSPRDYYNEQFF. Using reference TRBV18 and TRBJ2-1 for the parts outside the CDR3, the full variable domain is NAGVMQNPRHLVRRRGQEARLRCSPMKGHSHVYWYRQLPEEGLKFMVYLQKENIIDESGMPKERFSAEFPKEGPSILRIQQVVRGDSAAYFCASSPRDYYNEQFFGPGTRLTVL.